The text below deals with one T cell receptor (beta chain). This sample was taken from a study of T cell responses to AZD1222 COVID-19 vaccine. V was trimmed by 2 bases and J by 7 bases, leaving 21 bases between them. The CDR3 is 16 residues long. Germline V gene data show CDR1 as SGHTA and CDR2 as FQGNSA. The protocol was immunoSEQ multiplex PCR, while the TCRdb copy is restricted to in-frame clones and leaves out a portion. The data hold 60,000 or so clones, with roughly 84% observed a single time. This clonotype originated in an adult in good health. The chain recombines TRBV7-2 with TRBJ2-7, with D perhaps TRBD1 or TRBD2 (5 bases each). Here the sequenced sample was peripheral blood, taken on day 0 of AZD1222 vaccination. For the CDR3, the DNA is TGTGCCAGCAGCTTATTCGGGCAGGGAGAGGTGCGGGAGCAGTACGTC. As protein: CASSLFGQGEVREQYV.